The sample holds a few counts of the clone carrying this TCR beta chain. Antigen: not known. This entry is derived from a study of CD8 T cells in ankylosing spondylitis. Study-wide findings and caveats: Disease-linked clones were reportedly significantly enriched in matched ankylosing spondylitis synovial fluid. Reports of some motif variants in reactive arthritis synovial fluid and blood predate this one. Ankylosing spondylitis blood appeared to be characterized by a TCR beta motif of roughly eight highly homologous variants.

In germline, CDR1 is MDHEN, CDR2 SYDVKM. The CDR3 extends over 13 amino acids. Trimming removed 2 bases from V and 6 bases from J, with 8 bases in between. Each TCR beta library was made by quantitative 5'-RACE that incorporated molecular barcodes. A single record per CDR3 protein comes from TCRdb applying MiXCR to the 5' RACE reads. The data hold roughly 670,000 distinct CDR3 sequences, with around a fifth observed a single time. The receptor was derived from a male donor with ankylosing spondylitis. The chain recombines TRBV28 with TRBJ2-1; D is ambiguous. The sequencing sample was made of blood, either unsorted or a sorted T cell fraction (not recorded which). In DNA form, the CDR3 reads TGTGCCAGCAGTTTACGACCCATCAATGAGCAGTTCTTC. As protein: CASSLRPINEQFF.